This T cell receptor beta chain comes out of a study of Tregs in tolerant kidney transplant recipients. As for the study in general: CD4+CD25+CD127- cells came from approximately 3-day belatacept mixed lymphocyte reactions, some with approximately five-day graft donor restimulation. Sorting used antibodies to exclude donor cells.

About this clone: No antigen is known for it.

Study-level findings and limits: Biological reproducibility was not directly addressed, but technical replication error appeared minimal.

The assay was immunoSEQ multiplex PCR, and TCRdb's table has in-frame clones only and misses some. Of about 44,000 clones in the sample, 95% to 96% were seen once. This TCR was sampled from a human donor in good health. The material sequenced was Tregs from blood cultured with allogeneic cells.

The CDR3 coding sequence is TGTGCCAGCAGGACAGGGCACGAAAAACTGTTTTTT. It is translated as CASRTGHEKLFF. The rearrangement joins TRBV6-6 to TRBJ1-4, with TRBD1 identical over 7 bases. Germline lookup yields CDR1 MNHNY and CDR2 SVGAGI (reference sequence). Unmatched junction bases numbered 3, after V lost 6 bases and J lost 8 bases. The CDR3 consists of 12 residues.